Below are 16 T cell receptor beta chains sequenced from a single sample in a study of T cells in women clearing cervical HPV infection. Data came from immunoSEQ multiplex PCR; TCRdb stores just in-frame clones and leaves some out. This sample's table reports about 35,000 clones. Sequenced sample: blood buffy coat. The source of these receptors is a woman between 18 and 70 years old with a cervical HPV16 infection that either progressed to CIN3+ or cleared (not recorded which).

CDR3 DNA (partial): TGTGCCAGCAGTAGAGGACAGAGCACAGATACG. Encoded protein: CASSRGQSTDT. The full CDR3 sequence reads CASSRGQSTDTQYF. The chain recombines TRBV2 with TRBJ2-3, with D tentatively TRBD1 (6 bases). The read gets to within 3 residues of the CDR3 end, and the germline J gene fills in the rest. CDR3 length: 14 amino acids. CDR1 and CDR2 (germline): SNHLY, FYNNEI. The V and J ends lost 5 bases and 0 bases respectively, with 9 bases between them.

On this clone: The CDR3 end falls 3 residues outside the read, so it is completed with the germline J gene. The chain has TRBV19 and TRBJ2-3; 8 positions agree with TRBD2. V lost 2 bases, J lost 6 bases, and 10 bases stayed unmatched. The germline gives CDR1 LNHDA, CDR2 SQIVND (reference sequence). This CDR3 has 16 amino acids. The CDR3 sequence: CASSIRTGGALDTQYF. The DNA read from the CDR3 is TGTGCCAGTAGTATAAGGACGGGGGGGGCCCTGGATACG. The whole variable domain, remainder taken from reference TRBV19 and TRBJ2-3, is DGGITQSPKYLFRKEGQNVTLSCEQNLNHDAMYWYRQDPGQGLRLIYYSQIVNDFQKGDIAEGYSVSREKKESFPLTVTSAQKNPTAFYLCASSIRTGGALDTQYFGPGTRLTVL.

For this clone: The observed sequence ends 3 residues before the CDR3 terminus, with the missing tail filled in from the germline J gene. The rearrangement joins TRBV5-6 to TRBJ2-1; perhaps TRBD1 as D (5 bases). The CDR3 sequence is 14 residues long. From germline, CDR1 is SGHDT and CDR2 YYEEEE. Trimming cost V 2 bases and J 3 bases, with 9 bases left between them. The CDR3 bases that were read are TGTGCCAGCAGCTTATTAACAGGCTACAATGAG. It is translated as CASSLLTGYNE. The entire CDR3 sequence reads CASSLLTGYNEQFF.

Remarks on this clone: The CDR3 end falls 3 residues outside the read, so it is completed with the germline J gene. V usage is TRBV5-1 and J usage is TRBJ2-3; D not certain. This CDR3 is 13 amino acids long. V dropped 3 bases and J dropped 2 bases, with 7 bases sitting between them. Looked up from germline, CDR1 is SGHRS and CDR2 is YFSETQ. The CDR3: CASSSRPTDTQYF. The CDR3 bases that were read are TGCGCCAGCAGCTCAAGGCCCACAGATACG.

As regards this clone: The missing CDR3 end, 3 residues past where the read stops, is filled in from the germline J gene. The chain is built from TRBV10-1 and TRBJ1-4; 7 bases align to TRBD1. J gave up 4 bases and V 5 bases, and 1 base lay outside the gene matches. Germline loops: CDR1 WNHNN, CDR2 SYGVQD (reference sequence). The CDR3 totals 13 residues. The covered CDR3 bases are TGCGCCAGCAGTAGGGACAGTAATGAAAAA. This gives the protein CASSRDSNEK. The entire CDR3 reads CASSRDSNEKLFF.

As to this clone: The read finishes 3 residues shy of the CDR3 end, and the germline J gene is used to complete it. The chain uses TRBV19 and TRBJ2-2, with D perhaps matching TRBD1 (5 bases). The CDR3 spans 15 residues. V lost 3 bases to trimming and J lost 2 bases, with 10 bases between them. Germline V lookup: CDR1 LNHDA, CDR2 SQIVND (reference sequence). CDR3 protein: CASSITGLNTGELFF. The covered CDR3 bases are TGTGCCAGTAGTATCACAGGATTAAACACCGGGGAG.

A remark on this clone: The read stops 3 residues short of the end of the CDR3; the missing end is completed from the germline J gene. V usage is TRBV6-1 and J usage is TRBJ1-5; D perhaps matches TRBD1 (6 bases). This CDR3 is 15 amino acids long. The V gene lost 2 bases and the J gene lost 7 bases, with 15 bases spanning the gap. Germline V gene lookup returns CDR1 MNHNS and CDR2 SASEGT. The CDR3 sequence: CASSEQTGSGQPQHF. The sequenced CDR3 bases are TGTGCCAGCAGTGAACAAACAGGGAGTGGGCAGCCC.

Note on this clone: The read ends 3 residues before the CDR3 terminus; that terminus is restored from the germline J gene. V gene TRBV5-5 combines with J gene TRBJ1-2, with D tentatively TRBD1 (5 bases). Germline CDR1 and CDR2: SGHKS and YYEKEE (reference sequence). The CDR3 extends over 15 amino acids. Trimming removed 0 bases at V and 5 bases at J, with 14 bases between. The covered CDR3 bases are TGTGCCAGCAGCTTGGCCTCGACAGTGCAATATGGC. Translated, it gives CASSLASTVQYG. The full CDR3 sequence reads CASSLASTVQYGYTF.

A note on this clone: Read coverage stops 3 residues before the CDR3 terminus; the germline J gene supplies the remainder. V usage is TRBV19 and J usage is TRBJ1-1, with D maybe TRBD1 (6 bases). The CDR3 runs 16 residues. V was cut by 6 bases and J by 0 bases, with 17 bases left in between. Germline-derived CDR1 and CDR2 are LNHDA and SQIVND (reference sequence). CDR3 amino acids: CASSNRDDRLNTEAFF. The covered CDR3 bases are TGTGCCAGTAGCAACCGAGACGACAGGTTGAACACTGAA.

As to this clone: One junction end does not reproduce the germline sequence, and a read error may be involved. With the read ending 3 residues before the CDR3 end, the germline J gene is used to fill in that end. The chain carries TRBV19 and TRBJ2-2, with 12 bases lining up with TRBD2. The CDR3 loop spans 16 amino acids. The germline V gene encodes CDR1 LNHDA and CDR2 SQIVND (reference sequence). Incomplete CDR3 DNA: TGTGCCAGTAGCCGGACTAGCGGGATGAACGCCGGGGAG. Its translation is CASSRTSGMNAGE. The full CDR3 protein is CASSRTSGMNAGELFF.

Comments on this clone: The read is 3 residues too short to cover the CDR3 end, so that end is filled in from the germline J gene. The chain combines TRBV19 with TRBJ2-3, with D maybe TRBD2 (5 bases). V was clipped by 6 bases and J by 0 bases, with 10 bases between them. Germline CDR1 LNHDA, CDR2 SQIVND (reference sequence). The CDR3 contains 14 residues. CDR3 DNA, as far as it was read: TGTGCCAGTAGGACTACAGTAAGCACAGATACG. As protein: CASRTTVSTDT. The whole CDR3 is CASRTTVSTDTQYF.

Concerning this clone: Read coverage stops 3 residues before the CDR3 terminus; the germline J gene supplies the remainder. The chain combines TRBV10-1 with TRBJ2-1; 11 bases are a match to TRBD1. CDR1 and CDR2 from the germline V gene are WNHNN and SYGVQD (reference sequence). The trim removed 2 bases at V and 5 bases at J, leaving 2 bases unmatched. The CDR3 is 15 residues long. The part of the CDR3 DNA that was read is TGCGCCAGCAGTGAGGGACAGGGGGCTAACAATGAG. This sequence encodes CASSEGQGANNE. The full CDR3 is CASSEGQGANNEQFF.

Concerning this clone itself: The CDR3 goes on 3 residues after the read ends, and that part is filled in from the germline J gene. The V gene is TRBV20-1, the J gene TRBJ1-2, with D unresolved. This CDR3 has 10 amino acids. The germline V gene encodes CDR1 DFQATT and CDR2 SNEGSKA (reference sequence). The CDR3 bases that were read are TGCAGTGCAGGGCCAGAGGGC. Translation gives CSAGPEG. The whole CDR3 region reads CSAGPEGYTF.

Concerning this clone itself: The sequenced fragment ends 3 residues before the CDR3 boundary, so the rest is inferred from the germline J gene. The chain links TRBV6-1 to TRBJ2-7; D remains ambiguous. Trimming pared 4 bases from V and 1 base from J, leaving 5 bases between. The CDR3 consists of 12 residues. Germline assignment: CDR1 MNHNS and CDR2 SASEGT. The CDR3 reads CASSVVSYEQYF. CDR3 DNA (partial): TGTGCCAGCAGTGTCGTATCCTACGAG.

Points on this clone: The CDR3 end falls 3 residues outside the read, so it is completed with the germline J gene. The genes are TRBV6-1 and TRBJ2-5; D possibly corresponds to TRBD1 (6 bases). The CDR3 spans 15 residues. The germline CDR1 and CDR2 sequences are MNHNS and SASEGT. The germline V and J ends were trimmed by 3 bases and 5 bases, with 16 bases remaining between them. The CDR3 bases that were read are TGTGCCAGCAGTGAGCAGGGGTCTCCCTGGGAGACC. This translates into CASSEQGSPWET. The whole CDR3 region reads CASSEQGSPWETQYF.

Details on this clone: The CDR3 goes on 3 residues after the read ends, and that part is filled in from the germline J gene. The V gene is TRBV28, the J gene TRBJ2-7, with TRBD2 matching over 9 bases. Per germline, CDR1 MDHEN and CDR2 SYDVKM. Trimming cost V 10 bases and J 1 base; bases outside gene matches: 5. The CDR3 is 13 amino acids. The part of the CDR3 DNA that was read is TGTGCCACACGGACTAGCGATTCCTACGAG. As protein: CATRTSDSYE. The whole CDR3 protein is CATRTSDSYEQYF.